This TCR beta chain was sequenced for a study of graft-versus-host responses after intestinal transplantation. For the study at large: Recipients received multivisceral, liver-intestinal, or isolated intestinal transplants. Study-wide results and limits: GvH clonotypes were identified within recipient marrow, with a subset emerging first in ileum or blood. Individuals carrying graft-donor T cell macrochimerism showed high graft-versus-host to host-versus-graft clonal ratios in allografts.

Of note for this clone: The antigen remains unidentified.

Data came from immunoSEQ multiplex PCR; TCRdb stores just in-frame clones and leaves some out. The sample includes about 88,000 clones, over 90% of them seen just once. Trimming pared 1 base from V and 4 bases from J, leaving 13 bases between. There are 15 residues in the CDR3. Germline V gene sequence: CDR1 LGHNA, CDR2 YNFKEQ. The material was unstimulated CD4+ T cells sorted from spleen or lymph node cells, obtained before transplant. The receptor comes from a human donor who was the organ donor for an intestinal transplant. This chain joins TRBV4-2 and TRBJ1-1; D may be TRBD1 (6 bases). The CDR3 is CASSQGPGGPTEAFF. The CDR3 DNA follows: TGTGCCAGCAGCCAAGGCCCCGGGGGGCCCACTGAAGCTTTCTTT.